This is a list of T cell receptor beta chains from one sample in a study of shared clonotypes between healthy human individuals. Clones were read by immunoSEQ multiplex PCR, and TCRdb kept only the in-frame ones, dropping some. Altogether around 500,000 clones are present, over 75% being singletons, with the ten largest covering roughly 13%. Sequencing was carried out using PBMCs. The receptors were sampled from a woman aged 40 to 50 in good health. Some clones in this sample may be carry-over from other donors' samples. The CDR3 runs from the conserved cysteine through the conserved F or W. The D gene is left open where the match is weak. Size is stated for part of the rows, as once, few or many counts, or as a class when the clone is expanded.

CDR3 protein | CDR3 DNA | J gene | D gene | V gene | clone size
CASSLGLYEQFF | TGCGCCAGCAGCTTAGGACTTTATGAGCAGTTCTTC | TRBJ2-1 | NA | TRBV5-1 | few
CATSRDPGQGAEQYF | TGTGCCACCAGCAGGGATCCGGGACAGGGGGCCGAGCAGTACTTC | TRBJ2-7 | TRBD1 | TRBV15 | NA
CATSRDSGYEQYF | TGTGCCACCAGCAGAGATTCGGGATACGAGCAGTACTTC | TRBJ2-7 | NA | TRBV15 | NA
CSVEELLSGSGEQYF | TGCAGCGTTGAAGAGCTTCTTAGCGGGAGTGGTGAGCAGTACTTC | TRBJ2-7 | TRBD2 | TRBV29-1 | NA
CASSPRTGRNTEAFF | TGTGCCAGCAGCCCTCGGACAGGGAGGAACACTGAAGCTTTCTTT | TRBJ1-1 | TRBD1 | TRBV7-8 | NA
CASSPGQPLAKNIQYF | TGCGCCAGCAGCCCGGGACAACCACTAGCCAAAAACATTCAGTACTTC | TRBJ2-4 | NA | TRBV5-1 | NA
CASSRDNNYGYTF | TGTGCCAGCAGCCGGGACAACAACTATGGCTACACCTTC | TRBJ1-2 | NA | TRBV5-4 | NA
CASSLAAGTGVGINPEAFF | TGCGCCAGCAGCTTGGCGGCCGGGACAGGGGTAGGTATCAACCCTGAAGCTTTCTTT | TRBJ1-1 | TRBD1 | TRBV5-1 | NA
CASNRGQGGKETQYF | TGTGCCAGCAACAGGGGACAGGGAGGGAAAGAGACCCAGTACTTC | TRBJ2-5 | TRBD1 | TRBV9 | NA
CASSQTQRNTEAFF | TGTGCCAGCAGTCAAACACAGAGGAACACTGAAGCTTTCTTT | TRBJ1-1 | NA | TRBV6-5 | NA
CASVTGREQYF | TGTGCCAGCGTTACAGGGAGGGAGCAGTACTTC | TRBJ2-7 | NA | TRBV28 | NA
CASSFLGVSGANVLTF | TGTGCCAGCAGCTTTTTAGGGGTATCTGGGGCCAACGTCCTGACTTTC | TRBJ2-6 | NA | TRBV5-6 | NA
CASSFGLAGGYEQYF | TGTGCCAGCAGTTTCGGACTAGCGGGAGGCTACGAGCAGTACTTC | TRBJ2-7 | TRBD2 | TRBV28 | NA
CATSRDRLGNEQYF | TGTGCCACCAGCAGAGACAGGCTCGGTAACGAGCAGTACTTC | TRBJ2-7 | NA | TRBV15 | NA
CSAISRSRQYF | TGCAGTGCTATCAGCCGTTCAAGGCAGTACTTC | TRBJ2-7 | NA | TRBV20-1 | NA
CASNQGPSYNEQFF | TGTGCCAGTAACCAGGGGCCTTCCTACAATGAGCAGTTCTTC | TRBJ2-1 | NA | TRBV19 | NA
CAISPTSGRNNEQYF | TGTGCCATCAGTCCCACTAGCGGGAGAAACAACGAGCAGTACTTC | TRBJ2-7 | TRBD2 | TRBV10-3 | NA
CAISATSGSFYNEQFF | TGTGCCATCAGTGCAACTAGCGGGAGCTTCTACAATGAGCAGTTCTTC | TRBJ2-1 | TRBD2 | TRBV10-3 | NA
CASREGGGDQPQHF | TGTGCCAGCAGAGAGGGGGGGGGCGATCAGCCCCAGCATTTT | TRBJ1-5 | NA | TRBV6-6 | NA
CASSPPGGRQDEQYF | TGTGCCAGCTCACCGCCCGGTGGGCGGCAGGACGAGCAGTACTTC | TRBJ2-7 | NA | TRBV18 | NA
CSVEGQADGTEAFF | TGCAGCGTTGAAGGGCAGGCGGACGGGACTGAAGCTTTCTTT | TRBJ1-1 | NA | TRBV29-1 | once
CASSQPLLADDGYTF | TGCGCCAGCAGCCAACCTCTACTAGCGGACGATGGCTACACCTTC | TRBJ1-2 | NA | TRBV4-1 | NA
CASSTGDILNQPQHF | TGTGCCAGTAGTACTGGGGACATCCTAAATCAGCCCCAGCATTTT | TRBJ1-5 | NA | TRBV19 | many
CSVEFGTGVGEQFF | TGCAGCGTTGAATTTGGGACAGGGGTAGGTGAGCAGTTCTTC | TRBJ2-1 | TRBD1 | TRBV29-1 | NA
CAWSVGGGRAEETQYF | TGTGCCTGGAGTGTTGGTGGCGGGAGGGCCGAAGAGACCCAGTACTTC | TRBJ2-5 | TRBD2 | TRBV30 | NA
CASRKDLSTDTQYF | TGTGCCAGCAGAAAGGACCTTAGCACAGATACGCAGTATTTT | TRBJ2-3 | NA | TRBV6-1 | NA
CASSRSGAENEQFF | TGTGCCAGCAGTAGGAGTGGGGCTGAGAATGAGCAGTTCTTC | TRBJ2-1 | NA | TRBV28 | many
CAISGLAGETQYF | TGTGCCATCAGTGGACTAGCGGGAGAGACCCAGTACTTC | TRBJ2-5 | TRBD2 | TRBV10-3 | NA